Listed below are T cell receptor beta chains from one sample, sequenced in a study of monozygotic twins with inflammatory bowel disease. TCRdb re-called the 5' RACE reads, yielding one record per CDR3 amino acid sequence without DNA. The sample totals approximately 400,000 distinct CDR3 sequences. The specimen was blood. The receptors were gathered from a human donor with ulcerative colitis or Crohn's disease, or a healthy co-twin of an affected twin (not recorded which). CDR3s include the opening cysteine and the closing phenylalanine or tryptophan.

j_call: TRBJ2-2
v_call: TRBV5-4
cdr3_aa: CASSQGGGRAATGELFF

j_call: TRBJ1-1
v_call: TRBV7-9
cdr3_aa: CASSTSGRGTEAFF

j_call: TRBJ1-1
v_call: TRBV6-5
cdr3_aa: CASRADRGSEAFF

j_call: TRBJ2-1
v_call: TRBV5-1
cdr3_aa: CASSLAGTSAYNEQFF

j_call: TRBJ2-7
v_call: TRBV28
cdr3_aa: CASSLRVYSYEQYF

j_call: TRBJ2-1
v_call: TRBV9
cdr3_aa: CASSGHDGTSSYF

j_call: TRBJ2-5
v_call: TRBV10-3
cdr3_aa: CAISELAGLIETQYF

j_call: TRBJ2-3
v_call: TRBV25-1
cdr3_aa: CASSEGLAGVTDTQYF

j_call: TRBJ1-2
v_call: TRBV5-1
cdr3_aa: CASSSLGQETGGYTF

j_call: TRBJ1-2
v_call: TRBV29-1
cdr3_aa: CSVGPVPGGYGYTF

j_call: TRBJ1-1
v_call: TRBV6-5
cdr3_aa: CASSYGRSTEAFF

j_call: TRBJ2-3
v_call: TRBV5-6
cdr3_aa: CASSWTGSTDTQYF

j_call: TRBJ2-7
v_call: TRBV20-1
cdr3_aa: CSARRDRTTEQYF

j_call: TRBJ2-7
v_call: TRBV6-2/TRBV6-3
cdr3_aa: CASSQSSYEQYF

j_call: TRBJ2-7
v_call: TRBV7-8
cdr3_aa: CASSLAWTSGSYEQYF

j_call: TRBJ1-2
v_call: TRBV2
cdr3_aa: CVSSAVVAAYGYTF

j_call: TRBJ2-6
v_call: TRBV6-1
cdr3_aa: CASRGLVSGANVLTF

j_call: TRBJ2-3
v_call: TRBV7-2
cdr3_aa: CASSQMGTSTDTQYF

j_call: TRBJ1-5
v_call: TRBV7-8
cdr3_aa: CASSLVGSWRNQPQHF

j_call: TRBJ2-1
v_call: TRBV19
cdr3_aa: CASSLPGNTYNEQFF

j_call: TRBJ2-3
v_call: TRBV11-2
cdr3_aa: CASSLDVVGTQYF

j_call: TRBJ2-1
v_call: TRBV18
cdr3_aa: CASSPYNPGTPYNEQFF

j_call: TRBJ2-2
v_call: TRBV5-1
cdr3_aa: CASSLPGTTYTGELFF

j_call: TRBJ2-1
v_call: TRBV9
cdr3_aa: CASSAGLAGLYNEQFF

j_call: TRBJ2-3
v_call: TRBV6-1
cdr3_aa: CASRPPSPGGTDTQYF

j_call: TRBJ2-3
v_call: TRBV7-6
cdr3_aa: CASSPSVRGSGDTQYF

j_call: TRBJ1-2
v_call: TRBV24-1
cdr3_aa: CATSDLDRIHGYTF

j_call: TRBJ1-2
v_call: TRBV20-1
cdr3_aa: CSVADGPNYGYTF